These 22 T cell receptor beta chains came from one sample sequenced in a study of T cells of healthy individuals. TCRdb re-called the 5' RACE reads with MiXCR, one entry per CDR3 protein. Of 100,000 or so distinct CDR3 sequences listed, approximately 15% were seen once; the top ten hold 6.2%. All receptors derive from a human donor in good health.

The chain recombines TRBV7-6 with TRBJ1-1; D is uncertain. Germline CDR1 SGHVS, CDR2 FNYEAQ. The germline V and J ends were trimmed by 1 base and 5 bases, with 11 bases remaining between them. The length of the CDR3 is 14 residues. Here the CDR3 reads CASSLGGRGTEAFF. In nucleotides, the CDR3 is TGTGCCAGCAGCTTAGGTGGGCGCGGGACTGAAGCTTTCTTT.

This clonotype was picked up a small number of times. This chain connects TRBV20-1 to TRBJ2-7; 9 bases fit TRBD1. J was trimmed by 5 bases and V by 4 bases; bases with no gene match: 3. The CDR3 consists of 12 residues. In germline, CDR1 is DFQATT, CDR2 SNEGSKA (reference sequence). The CDR3 protein is CSAMRQGDEQYF. In nucleotides, the CDR3 is TGCAGTGCTATGAGACAGGGGGACGAGCAGTACTTC.

CDR3 region: CASSLEGLAGGDTQYF. The CDR3 coding sequence is TGTGCCAGCAGCTTAGAAGGGCTAGCTGGTGGAGATACGCAGTATTTT. The rearrangement uses TRBV11-2 and TRBJ2-3, with D tentatively TRBD2 (5 bases). Trimming shortened V by 0 bases and J by 5 bases, and 15 bases separated the two germline ends. The CDR3 spans 16 residues. Germline V gene sequence: CDR1 SGHAT, CDR2 FQNNGV.

The sample holds many counts of this clonotype. The V call is TRBV6-5, the J call TRBJ2-1, with 7 bases identical to TRBD1. The V gene end was trimmed by 0 bases and the J gene end by 10 bases; junction bases not matched to a gene: 9. Germline CDR1 MNHEY, CDR2 SVGAGI. This CDR3 is 15 amino acids long. The CDR3 DNA follows: TGTGCCAGCAGTTACTCGGGACAGCTCCCCTGGGAGCAGTTCTTC. Its translation: CASSYSGQLPWEQFF.

The chain joins TRBV6-5 to TRBJ1-1; weak D call: TRBD1 (6 bases). Germline V gene lookup returns CDR1 MNHEY and CDR2 SVGAGI. V lost 6 bases, J lost 3 bases, and 14 bases lay in between. The CDR3 totals 14 residues. Here the CDR3 reads CASRRQAIDTEAFF. The CDR3 nucleotides are TGTGCCAGCAGGAGACAGGCGATTGACACTGAAGCTTTCTTT.

The rearrangement links TRBV28 to TRBJ2-1; possible D gene TRBD2, 6 bases. V was cut by 8 bases and J by 3 bases, with 11 bases left in between. The CDR3 runs to 13 residues. Germline assignment: CDR1 MDHEN and CDR2 SYDVKM. CDR3 loop: CASRSGGYNEQFF. CDR3 sequence (DNA): TGTGCCAGCCGTAGCGGAGGCTACAATGAGCAGTTCTTC.

This clonotype has ten or more counts. The chain has TRBV7-2 and TRBJ2-3; 9 bases are shared with TRBD2. The CDR3 totals 16 residues. Germline V gene lookup returns CDR1 SGHTA and CDR2 FQGNSA. V shed 5 bases and J 0 bases; nucleotides not matched to a gene: 6. The CDR3 bases are TGTGCCAGCAGCCCCATAGCGGGGGCGAGCACAGATACGCAGTATTTT. Translated: CASSPIAGASTDTQYF.

The genes are TRBV12-3 or TRBV12-4 and TRBJ2-5; D perhaps matches TRBD1 (5 bases). This CDR3 is built from 12 residues. Trimming pared 6 bases from V and 5 bases from J, leaving 10 bases between. As DNA, the CDR3 is TGTGCCAGCAGGCAGGGTTTGGAGACCCAGTACTTC. This translates into CASRQGLETQYF.

This clonotype was observed at least ten times. This chain links TRBV10-3 with TRBJ2-1; D gene uncertain. Germline loops: CDR1 ENHRY, CDR2 SYGVKD. This CDR3 is built from 15 residues. Deletions cut 2 bases from V and 3 bases from J, with 11 bases between. CDR3 loop: CAISEKFPGYNEQFF. CDR3 in DNA: TGTGCCATCAGTGAGAAGTTCCCGGGCTACAATGAGCAGTTCTTC.

This clonotype came up many times. This sequence joins TRBV30 and TRBJ1-6, with unresolved D. Germline CDR1 and CDR2: GTSNPN and SVGIG (reference sequence). The CDR3 is 13 amino acids. With 2 bases removed from V and 6 bases from J, the gap between germline ends came to 8 bases. CDR3 sequence reads: CAWSPGSNSPLHF. CDR3 DNA sequence: TGTGCCTGGAGTCCCGGGAGTAATTCACCCCTCCACTTT.

This clonotype appeared many times. The rearrangement joins TRBV20-1 to TRBJ2-5; perhaps TRBD1 as D (7 bases). V lost 2 bases to trimming and J lost 5 bases, with 21 bases between them. CDR1 and CDR2 from the germline V gene are DFQATT and SNEGSKA (reference sequence). The CDR3 spans 16 residues. The CDR3 reads CSARPQEGALSETQYF. As DNA, the CDR3 is TGCAGTGCTAGACCTCAGGAGGGGGCGCTATCGGAGACCCAGTACTTC.

This clonotype has more than one count but fewer than ten. V usage is TRBV20-1 and J usage is TRBJ2-1; the match to TRBD2 covers 9 bases. Germline-derived CDR1 and CDR2 are DFQATT and SNEGSKA (reference sequence). The CDR3 has 14 amino acids. V lost 8 bases and J lost 5; bases outside the gene matches: 10. DNA of the CDR3: TGCAGTTCTTCTAGCGGGATGGTGGACAATGAGCAGTTCTTC. Protein sequence: CSSSSGMVDNEQFF.

This clonotype was counted at least ten times. The V gene is TRBV2, the J gene TRBJ1-5, with unresolved D. The CDR3 totals 13 residues. Trimming left V 8 bases short and J 1 base short, with 9 bases between. Germline-derived CDR1 and CDR2 are SNHLY and FYNNEI. The CDR3 is CASGVMSNQPQHF. Written as DNA, the CDR3 is TGTGCCAGCGGGGTAATGAGCAATCAGCCCCAGCATTTT.

V gene TRBV28 combines with J gene TRBJ1-6, with 11 bases matching TRBD1. This CDR3 comprises 16 residues. Trimming cost V 3 bases and J 9 bases; bases outside gene matches: 7. Germline values: CDR1 MDHEN, CDR2 SYDVKM. CDR3 residues: CASSFRGGTGGSPLHF. Here the CDR3 DNA reads TGTGCCAGCAGTTTTAGAGGAGGGACAGGGGGTTCACCCCTCCACTTT.

The chain has TRBV7-9 and TRBJ2-7; TRBD1 agrees at 7 bases. The CDR3 is 14 residues long. J was trimmed by 7 bases and V by 2 bases; bases with no gene match: 8. Germline CDR1 and CDR2: SEHNR and FQNEAQ (reference sequence). CDR3 coding DNA: TGTGCCAGCAGCTTAAGGACAGGTTCGAGAGAGCAGTACTTC. This translates into CASSLRTGSREQYF.

This clonotype was counted many times. The chain is built from TRBV5-1 and TRBJ2-5; D is perhaps TRBD1 or TRBD2 (5 bases each). The germline V gene has CDR1 SGHRS and CDR2 YFSETQ. The CDR3 is made up of 15 amino acids. Trimming cost V 4 bases and J 4 bases, with 17 bases left between them. In DNA form, the CDR3 reads TGCGCCAGCAGCCAAGGGACGTACAAGGGAGAGACCCAGTACTTC. It encodes CASSQGTYKGETQYF.

This clonotype has more than one count but fewer than ten. The CDR3 spells CASSPLAGAGYNEQFF. The DNA of the CDR3 is TGTGCCAGCAGCCCCCTTGCGGGAGCGGGATACAATGAGCAGTTCTTC. The genes are TRBV7-3 and TRBJ2-1, with TRBD2 matching 7 bases. The CDR3 has 16 amino acids. V gave up 5 bases and J gave up 4 bases; unmatched junction bases: 11. Per the germline V gene, CDR1 is SGHTA and CDR2 is FQGTGA.

The chain carries TRBV10-3 and TRBJ2-7, with TRBD1 identical over 10 bases. Germline V gene lookup returns CDR1 ENHRY and CDR2 SYGVKD. The CDR3 totals 12 residues. V trimming: 7 bases; J trimming: 6 bases; junction bases outside the gene matches: 3. CDR3 sequence reads: CAIMTGGFEQYF. The CDR3 bases are TGTGCCATCATGACAGGGGGCTTCGAGCAGTACTTC.

The J gene is TRBJ2-5, the V gene TRBV28, with 8 positions matching TRBD1. Germline V CDR1 and CDR2: MDHEN, SYDVKM. The CDR3 is made up of 12 amino acids. The ends lost 6 bases at V and 6 bases at J; junction bases unmatched: 3. The CDR3 is CASRQGAKTQYF. The CDR3 DNA sequence: TGTGCCAGCAGGCAGGGGGCGAAGACCCAGTACTTC.

The table lists this clonotype with a few counts. The chain uses TRBV5-6 and TRBJ1-1; no reliable D call. From germline, CDR1 is SGHDT and CDR2 YYEEEE. This CDR3 region has 16 residues. V lost 2 bases and J 1 base, leaving 15 bases between the germline ends. The CDR3 protein is CASSFPAGTENTEAFF. In DNA form, the CDR3 reads TGTGCCAGCAGCTTCCCGGCTGGCACGGAGAACACTGAAGCTTTCTTT.

This clonotype was counted many times. V is TRBV11-2 and J is TRBJ2-1; no clear D gene. V was cut by 7 bases and J by 8 bases, with 9 bases left in between. Germline values: CDR1 SGHAT, CDR2 FQNNGV. This CDR3 is 11 amino acids long. The CDR3 is CASNDPHEQFF. CDR3 bases: TGTGCCAGCAACGATCCCCATGAGCAGTTCTTC.

This clonotype was detected ten times or more. J is TRBJ2-1 and V is TRBV25-1; maybe TRBD1 (6 bases). CDR3 size: 14 residues. Germline V lookup: CDR1 MGHDK, CDR2 SYGVNS. Deletions cut 6 bases from V and 4 bases from J, with 13 bases between. The CDR3 DNA reads as TGTGCCAGCAGAGACAGGTCGGAATACAATGAGCAGTTCTTC. It is translated as CASRDRSEYNEQFF.